A selection of T cell receptor beta chains follows, all from one sample in a study of human T cells and chemical hapten exposure. Each CDR3 protein gets one entry after TCRdb re-called the RACE reads with MiXCR. The sample gives around 250,000 distinct CDR3 sequences, about 9.4% of which show up once; over 2% is in the top ten. Sequencing was performed on whole blood, taken in connection with sensitization to the hapten diphenylcyclopropenone (DPC). The receptors were sampled from a woman aged 40-49 years with alopecia areata. Some clones in this sample may be carry-over from other donors' samples. Each CDR3 is given with its conserved first and last residue. Each record gives: clone size, J gene, V gene, D gene, CDR3 length, CDR3 protein, CDR3 DNA. The D gene is left open where the match is weak. Some rows have no size entry. The others give once, few or many, or a class for an expanded clone.

abundance: few
j_gene: TRBJ1-6
v_gene: TRBV5-1
d_gene: .
len: 16
CDR3aa: CASSLEWGTENSPLHF
CDR3nt: TGCGCCAGCAGCTTGGAATGGGGGACGGAGAATTCACCCCTCCACTTT

abundance: .
j_gene: TRBJ2-5
v_gene: TRBV6-1
d_gene: .
len: 10
CDR3aa: CAIPVKTQYF
CDR3nt: TGTGCCATCCCGGTCAAGACCCAGTACTTC

abundance: few
j_gene: TRBJ2-7
v_gene: TRBV2
d_gene: TRBD1
len: 16
CDR3aa: CASSEQGATINYEQYF
CDR3nt: TGTGCCAGCAGTGAACAGGGGGCGACTATAAACTACGAGCAGTACTTC

abundance: .
j_gene: TRBJ2-3
v_gene: TRBV5-1
d_gene: .
len: 15
CDR3aa: CASSLGPSGSDTQYF
CDR3nt: TGCGCCAGCAGCTTGGGCCCCAGTGGATCAGATACGCAGTATTTT

abundance: few
j_gene: TRBJ1-6
v_gene: TRBV10-3
d_gene: .
len: 16
CDR3aa: CAISESTGGGNSPLHF
CDR3nt: TGTGCCATCAGTGAGTCGACGGGTGGAGGGAATTCACCCCTCCACTTT

abundance: many
j_gene: TRBJ1-5
v_gene: TRBV6-2/TRBV6-3
d_gene: .
len: 16
CDR3aa: CASSYSTRGGNQPQHF
CDR3nt: TGTGCCAGCAGTTACTCGACCCGGGGGGGCAATCAGCCCCAGCATTTT

abundance: few
j_gene: TRBJ2-4
v_gene: TRBV12-3/TRBV12-4
d_gene: .
len: 14
CDR3aa: CASSWGPDKNIQYF
CDR3nt: TGTGCCAGCAGTTGGGGGCCGGACAAAAACATTCAGTACTTC

abundance: .
j_gene: TRBJ2-5
v_gene: TRBV5-4
d_gene: .
len: 14
CDR3aa: CASSLGTQRETQYF
CDR3nt: TGTGCCAGCAGCTTAGGGACTCAACGGGAGACCCAGTACTTC

abundance: many
j_gene: TRBJ2-3
v_gene: TRBV28
d_gene: .
len: 14
CDR3aa: CASSLEGGTDTQYF
CDR3nt: TGTGCCAGCAGTTTGGAAGGAGGCACAGATACGCAGTATTTT

abundance: few
j_gene: TRBJ2-1
v_gene: TRBV4-2
d_gene: .
len: 14
CDR3aa: CASSQEAERYEQFF
CDR3nt: TGTGCCAGCAGCCAAGAGGCGGAGAGGTACGAGCAGTTCTTC

abundance: few
j_gene: TRBJ2-5
v_gene: TRBV4-1
d_gene: TRBD2
len: 14
CDR3aa: CASSRGLGLETQYF
CDR3nt: TGCGCCAGCAGCCGGGGACTAGGGCTAGAGACCCAGTACTTC

abundance: many
j_gene: TRBJ2-1
v_gene: TRBV20-1
d_gene: .
len: 11
CDR3aa: CSAVTDREQFF
CDR3nt: TGCAGTGCTGTGACGGACAGAGAGCAGTTCTTC